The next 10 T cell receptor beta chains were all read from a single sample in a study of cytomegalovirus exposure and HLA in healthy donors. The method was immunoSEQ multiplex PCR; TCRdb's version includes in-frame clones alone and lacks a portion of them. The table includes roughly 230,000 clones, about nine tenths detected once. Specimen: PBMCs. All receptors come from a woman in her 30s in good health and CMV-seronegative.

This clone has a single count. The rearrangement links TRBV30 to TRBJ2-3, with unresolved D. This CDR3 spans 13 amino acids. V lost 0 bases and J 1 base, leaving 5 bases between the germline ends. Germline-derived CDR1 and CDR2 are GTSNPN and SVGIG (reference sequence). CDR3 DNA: TGTGCCTGGAGTGTTGGAGGCACAGATACGCAGTATTTT. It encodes CAWSVGGTDTQYF.

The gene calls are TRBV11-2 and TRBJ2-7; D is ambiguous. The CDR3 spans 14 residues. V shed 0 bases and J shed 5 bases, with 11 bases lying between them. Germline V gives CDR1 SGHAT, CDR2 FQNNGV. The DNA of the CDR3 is TGTGCCAGCAGCTTAGAGGCTAGAGTAGACGAGCAGTACTTC. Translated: CASSLEARVDEQYF.

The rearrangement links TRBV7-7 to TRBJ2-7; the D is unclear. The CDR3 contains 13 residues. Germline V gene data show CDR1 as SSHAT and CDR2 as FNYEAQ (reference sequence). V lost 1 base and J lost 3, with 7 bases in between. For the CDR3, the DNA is TGTGCCAGCAGCTTAGATACCGGCTACGAGCAGTACTTC. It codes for CASSLDTGYEQYF.

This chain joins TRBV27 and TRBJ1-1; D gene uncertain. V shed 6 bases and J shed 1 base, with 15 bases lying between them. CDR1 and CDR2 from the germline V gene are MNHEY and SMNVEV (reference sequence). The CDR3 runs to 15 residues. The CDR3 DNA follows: TGTGCCAGCAGGGGCACCCAAGTGGGGAACACTGAAGCTTTCTTT. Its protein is CASRGTQVGNTEAFF.

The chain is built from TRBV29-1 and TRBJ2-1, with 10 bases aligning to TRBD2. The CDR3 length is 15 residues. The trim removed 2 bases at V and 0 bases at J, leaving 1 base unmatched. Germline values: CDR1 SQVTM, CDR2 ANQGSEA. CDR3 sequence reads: CSVESSGSSYNEQFF. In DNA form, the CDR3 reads TGCAGCGTTGAATCTAGCGGGAGCTCCTACAATGAGCAGTTCTTC.

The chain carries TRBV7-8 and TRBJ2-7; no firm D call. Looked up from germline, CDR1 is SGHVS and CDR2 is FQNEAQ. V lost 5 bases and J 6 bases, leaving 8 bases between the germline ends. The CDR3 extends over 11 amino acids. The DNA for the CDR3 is TGTGCCAGCAGCCCCCTAGGCGAGCAGTACTTC. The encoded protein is CASSPLGEQYF.

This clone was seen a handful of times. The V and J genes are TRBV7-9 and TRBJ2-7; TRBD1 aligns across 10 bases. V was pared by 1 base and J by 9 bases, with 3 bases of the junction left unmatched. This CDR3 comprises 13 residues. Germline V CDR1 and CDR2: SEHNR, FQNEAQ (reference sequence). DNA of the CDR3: TGTGCCAGCAGCTTAGGACAGGGGGCTAGGCAGTACTTC. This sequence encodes CASSLGQGARQYF. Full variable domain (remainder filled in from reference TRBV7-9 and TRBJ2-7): DTGVSQNPRHKITKRGQNVTFRCDPISEHNRLYWYRQTLGQGPEFLTYFQNEAQLEKSRLLSDRFSAERPKGSFSTLEIQRTEQGDSAMYLCASSLGQGARQYFGPGTRLTVT.

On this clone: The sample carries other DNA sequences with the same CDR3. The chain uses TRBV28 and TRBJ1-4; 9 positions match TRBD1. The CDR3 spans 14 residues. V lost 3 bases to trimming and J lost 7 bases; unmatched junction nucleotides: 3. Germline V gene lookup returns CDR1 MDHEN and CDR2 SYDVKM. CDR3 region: CASSFTGGSEKLFF. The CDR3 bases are TGTGCCAGCAGTTTTACAGGGGGCTCTGAAAAACTGTTTTTT.

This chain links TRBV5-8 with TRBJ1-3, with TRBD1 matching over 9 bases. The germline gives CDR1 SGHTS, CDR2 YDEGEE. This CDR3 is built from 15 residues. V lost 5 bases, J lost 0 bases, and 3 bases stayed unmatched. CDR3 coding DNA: TGTGCCAGCAGTCGGACAGGGGTCTCTGGAAACACCATATATTTT. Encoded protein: CASSRTGVSGNTIYF.

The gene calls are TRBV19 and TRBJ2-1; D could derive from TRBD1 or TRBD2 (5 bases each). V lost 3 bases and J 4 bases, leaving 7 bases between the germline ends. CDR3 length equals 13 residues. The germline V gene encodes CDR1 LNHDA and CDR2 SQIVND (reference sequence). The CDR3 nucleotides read TGTGCCAGTAGTATGGGACGGTACAATGAGCAGTTCTTC. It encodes CASSMGRYNEQFF. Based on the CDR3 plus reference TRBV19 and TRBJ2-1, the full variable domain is DGGITQSPKYLFRKEGQNVTLSCEQNLNHDAMYWYRQDPGQGLRLIYYSQIVNDFQKGDIAEGYSVSREKKESFPLTVTSAQKNPTAFYLCASSMGRYNEQFFGPGTRLTVL.